This T cell receptor beta chain is from a study of vaccination and CD4 T cells after COVID-19. Study information: Median time from second vaccine dose to sampling was over 55 days (14 to 241).

TCRdb re-called the PCR reads with MiXCR, one entry per CDR3 protein. The sample consists of about 18,000 distinct CDR3 sequences, 60% to 75% of them appearing once. The positive PCR dates, which preceded the US Alpha, Beta and Delta variants, fell between March and December 2020. Only a few counts were recorded for this clonotype. Its antigen is as yet unknown. Study results and caveats: Analysis of convalescent patients found that 304 of 307 vaccine-specific clones were spike mono-reactive. Convalescent participants were relatively few, and none had early post-infection timepoints studied.

The starting material was CD4+ T cells from blood, obtained after SARS-CoV-2 vaccination. This sequence originates from a human donor who had recovered from COVID-19.

CDR3 sequence: CSARDLGETQYF. The CDR3 DNA follows: TGCAGTGCTAGAGATCTGGGTGAGACCCAGTACTTC. V usage is TRBV20-1 and J usage is TRBJ2-5, with D hard to call. V was clipped by 0 bases and J by 5 bases, with 7 bases between them. The length of the CDR3 is 12 residues. In germline, CDR1 is DFQATT, CDR2 SNEGSKA (reference sequence).